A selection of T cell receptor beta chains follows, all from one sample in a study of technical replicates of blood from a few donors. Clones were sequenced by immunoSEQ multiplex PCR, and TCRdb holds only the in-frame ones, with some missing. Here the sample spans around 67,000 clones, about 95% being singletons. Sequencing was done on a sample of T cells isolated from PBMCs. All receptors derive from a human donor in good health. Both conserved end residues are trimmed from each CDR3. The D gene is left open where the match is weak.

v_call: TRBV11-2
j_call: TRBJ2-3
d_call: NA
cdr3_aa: ASSNSGQFRRGRTDTQY

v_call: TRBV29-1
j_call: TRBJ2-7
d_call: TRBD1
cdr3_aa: SVEGLQGARYEQY

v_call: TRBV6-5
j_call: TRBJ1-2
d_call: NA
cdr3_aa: ASSPSGEARYGYT

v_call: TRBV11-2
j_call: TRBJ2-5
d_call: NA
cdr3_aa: ASSLGLAQETQY

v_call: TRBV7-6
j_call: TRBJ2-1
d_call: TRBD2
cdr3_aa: ASGYGGRAVHEQF

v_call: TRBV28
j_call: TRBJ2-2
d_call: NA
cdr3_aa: ASSFLGQTEGLRELF

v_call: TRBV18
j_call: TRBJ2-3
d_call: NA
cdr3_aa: ASSLSDGGYTDTQY

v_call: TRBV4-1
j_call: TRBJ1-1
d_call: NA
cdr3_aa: ASSQEARGNTEAF

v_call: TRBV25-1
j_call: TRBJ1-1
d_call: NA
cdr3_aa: ASSGARVD

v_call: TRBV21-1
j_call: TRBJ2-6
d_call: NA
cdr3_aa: ASSLLGGNGANVLT

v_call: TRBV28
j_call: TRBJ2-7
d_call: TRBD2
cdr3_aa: AIGRHRTSGRLSYEQY

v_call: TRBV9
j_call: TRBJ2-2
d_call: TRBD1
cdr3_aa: ASSVVAGQGTGELF

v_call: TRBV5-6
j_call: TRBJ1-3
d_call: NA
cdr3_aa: ASRSLRAGGGENTIY

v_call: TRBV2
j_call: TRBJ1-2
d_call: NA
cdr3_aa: ASNLETGSLYGYT

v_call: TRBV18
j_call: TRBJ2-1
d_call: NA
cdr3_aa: ASSPERNPNEQF

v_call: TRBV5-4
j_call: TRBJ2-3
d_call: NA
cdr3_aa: ASSPRLDPSGTDTQY

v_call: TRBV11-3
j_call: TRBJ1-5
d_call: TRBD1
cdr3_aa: ASSTRTGANQPQH

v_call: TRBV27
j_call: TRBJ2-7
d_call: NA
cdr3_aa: ASRSLLASEQY